The 8 T cell receptor beta chains reported below all come from one sample, sequenced in a study of cytomegalovirus exposure and HLA in healthy donors. Both 60 Vbeta primers and 13 Jbeta primers went into the PCR. This table comes from immunoSEQ multiplex PCR, and its TCRdb copy is limited to in-frame clones, with some not included. The profile covers 90,000 to 120,000 clones, with over 60% appearing a single time and roughly 6.2% taken by the ten largest. Input material: PBMCs. All receptors derive from a man between 60 and 75 years old in good health and CMV-seropositive.

This clone appeared once. This chain connects TRBV7-9 to TRBJ1-2; D call uncertain. Between the trimmed V and J ends, which lost 5 bases and 0 bases, there was a span of 16 bases. The CDR3 spans 16 residues. Looked up from germline, CDR1 is SEHNR and CDR2 is FQNEAQ (reference sequence). The CDR3 bases are TGTGCCAGCAGCCCGGTCGATTCCGTGGCTAACTATGGCTACACCTTC. Protein sequence: CASSPVDSVANYGYTF. Complete variable domain (other parts from reference TRBV7-9 and TRBJ1-2): DTGVSQNPRHKITKRGQNVTFRCDPISEHNRLYWYRQTLGQGPEFLTYFQNEAQLEKSRLLSDRFSAERPKGSFSTLEIQRTEQGDSAMYLCASSPVDSVANYGYTFGSGTRLTVV.

This clone was observed a single time. Germline and junction disagree at one end, which may indicate a read error. CDR3 region: CASSDGQGNGDERFF. The CDR3 DNA reads TGCGCCAGCAGTGACGGACAGGGAAACGGCGATGAGCGGTTCTTC. The chain joins TRBV10-2 to TRBJ2-1; 8 positions match TRBD1. This CDR3 spans 15 amino acids. Germline V gene data show CDR1 as WSHSY and CDR2 as SAAADI.

The rearrangement uses TRBV7-2 and TRBJ2-3; tentatively, D is TRBD2 (7 bases). Germline V CDR1 and CDR2: SGHTA, FQGNSA. V dropped 6 bases and J dropped 5 bases, with 15 bases sitting between them. The CDR3 contains 14 residues. In DNA, the CDR3 is TGTGCCAGCAGAACATGGGGGGGGCTAGATACGCAGTATTTT. Translated: CASRTWGGLDTQYF. Filled out from reference TRBV7-2 and TRBJ2-3, the complete variable domain reads GAGVSQSPSNKVTEKGKDVELRCDPISGHTALYWYRQSLGQGLEFLIYFQGNSAPDKSGLPSDRFSAERTGGSVSTLTIQRTQQEDSAVYLCASRTWGGLDTQYFGPGTRLTVL.

The chain has TRBV11-2 and TRBJ2-1; D possibly corresponds to TRBD2 (8 bases). The CDR3 spans 16 residues. CDR1 and CDR2 (germline): SGHAT, FQNNGV. Trimming cost V 5 bases and J 4 bases, with 18 bases left between them. CDR3 region: CASSLGQRGPYNEQFF. CDR3 coding DNA: TGTGCCAGCAGCCTGGGACAGCGGGGGCCTTACAATGAGCAGTTCTTC.

This rearrangement joins TRBV11-3 to TRBJ2-7, with D possibly TRBD1 on 5 matching bases. Trimming removed 4 bases from V and 5 bases from J, with 12 bases in between. CDR3 length: 13 amino acids. CDR1 SGHNT and CDR2 YENEEA come from the germline V gene. The CDR3 here is CASSSSGSNEQYF. DNA for the CDR3: TGTGCCAGCAGCTCCTCAGGGTCTAACGAGCAGTACTTC. Full variable domain (missing parts from reference TRBV11-3 and TRBJ2-7): EAGVVQSPRYKIIEKKQPVAFWCNPISGHNTLYWYLQNLGQGPELLIRYENEEAVDDSQLPKDRFSAERLKGVDSTLKIQPAELGDSAVYLCASSSSGSNEQYFGPGTRLTVT.

This clone was picked up one time. The chain carries TRBV28 and TRBJ1-2; 7 bases match TRBD1. Germline V lookup: CDR1 MDHEN, CDR2 SYDVKM. There are 13 residues in the CDR3. After removal of 6 bases from V and 4 bases from J, the junction contained 5 bases not matched to a gene. The CDR3 DNA is TGTGCCAGCAGCCTACGGACAGGCTATGGCTACACCTTC. Translating it yields CASSLRTGYGYTF.

The chain joins TRBV28 to TRBJ2-1; 10 bases fit TRBD2. The ends lost 6 bases at V and 8 bases at J; junction bases unmatched: 13. Germline V gives CDR1 MDHEN, CDR2 SYDVKM. The length of the CDR3 is 16 residues. The CDR3 here is CASSPSRAGGYYEQFF. DNA of the CDR3: TGTGCCAGCAGCCCCTCGCGAGCGGGGGGGTACTATGAGCAGTTCTTC.

V and J are TRBV10-2 and TRBJ2-1, with 12 bases matching TRBD2. The CDR3 sequence is 15 residues long. Germline V lookup: CDR1 WSHSY, CDR2 SAAADI. V gave up 2 bases and J gave up 5 bases; unmatched junction bases: 1. This chain's CDR3 is CASSEPSGGDNEQFF. As DNA, the CDR3 is TGCGCCAGCAGTGAGCCTAGCGGGGGGGACAATGAGCAGTTCTTC.